This T cell receptor beta chain was obtained from a study of technical replicates of blood from a few donors. The germline CDR1 and CDR2 sequences are SGHNT and YYREEE (reference sequence). The CDR3 is made up of 15 amino acids. The V and J ends lost 0 bases and 1 base respectively, with 8 bases between them. The data were produced by immunoSEQ multiplex PCR, yet TCRdb's version contains in-frame clones alone and is incomplete. The table lists tens of thousands of clones, roughly nine tenths of them singletons. The chain recombines TRBV5-4 with TRBJ1-3; no reliable D call. This TCR was sampled from a human donor in good health. Some clones in this sample may be carry-over from other donors' samples. Input material: PBMCs. CDR3 coding DNA: TGTGCCAGCAGCTTGGACATCTCATCTGGAAACACCATATATTTT. It translates to CASSLDISSGNTIYF.